This T cell receptor beta chain was found in a study of blood T cell repertoires in COVID-19. Study background: Whether acute or convalescent, the COVID-19 samples came from the United States, Italy and Spain.

CDR1 SGHTA and CDR2 FQGNSA come from the germline V gene. The CDR3 consists of 14 residues. The V end was cut by 6 bases, the J end by 7 bases, with 16 bases between. Authors' methods: How many nucleated cells were present was estimated from reference gene primer amplification. Some clones are missing from TCRdb's copy, which holds only in-frame ones; the method was immunoSEQ multiplex PCR. Clonal size and the V and J genes are those of that table, whereas D and trimming came from the DNA. The repertoire holds about 58,000 clones, with over 75% as singletons. This clonotype was obtained from a man aged 55 to 69 with COVID-19, enrolled during active disease. The chain combines TRBV7-2 with TRBJ2-4; D might be TRBD1 (6 bases). The specimen was peripheral blood. In DNA form, the CDR3 reads TGTGCCAGCAGTAAAAACAGGGAAGGGAACATTCAGTACTTC. Translating it yields CASSKNREGNIQYF. Full variable domain (outside the CDR3, taken from reference TRBV7-2 and TRBJ2-4): GAGVSQSPSNKVTEKGKDVELRCDPISGHTALYWYRQSLGQGLEFLIYFQGNSAPDKSGLPSDRFSAERTGGSVSTLTIQRTQQEDSAVYLCASSKNREGNIQYFGAGTRLSVL.